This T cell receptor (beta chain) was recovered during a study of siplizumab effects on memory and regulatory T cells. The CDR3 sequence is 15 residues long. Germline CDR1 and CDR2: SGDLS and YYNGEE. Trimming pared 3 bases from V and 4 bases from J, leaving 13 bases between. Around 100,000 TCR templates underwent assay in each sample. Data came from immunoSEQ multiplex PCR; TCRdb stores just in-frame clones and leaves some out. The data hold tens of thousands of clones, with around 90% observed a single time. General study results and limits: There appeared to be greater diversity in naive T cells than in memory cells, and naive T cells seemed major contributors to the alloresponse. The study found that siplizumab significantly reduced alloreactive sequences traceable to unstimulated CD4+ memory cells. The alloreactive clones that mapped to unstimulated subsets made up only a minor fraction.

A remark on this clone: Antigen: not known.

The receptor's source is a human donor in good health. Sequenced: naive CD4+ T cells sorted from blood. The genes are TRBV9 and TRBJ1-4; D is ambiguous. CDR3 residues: CASSEGPLVNEKLFF. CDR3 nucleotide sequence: TGTGCCAGCAGCGAAGGACCTTTAGTTAATGAAAAACTGTTTTTT.